Each of the 15 T cell receptor beta chains below was sequenced from the same sample in a study of cytomegalovirus exposure and HLA in healthy donors. The PCR used 60 Vbeta and 13 Jbeta primers. TCRdb's table, derived via immunoSEQ multiplex PCR, lists solely in-frame clones and lacks some. The repertoire holds 150,000 or so clones, around 85% seen once, with about a tenth in the top ten. The sequenced sample consisted of PBMCs. All receptors come from a man in his late teens or twenties in good health and CMV-seropositive.

The genes are TRBV2 and TRBJ2-3; TRBD1 matches at 7 bases. Germline-derived CDR1 and CDR2 are SNHLY and FYNNEI. The CDR3 runs 14 residues. V gave up 6 bases and J gave up 1 base; unmatched junction bases: 4. CDR3 DNA: TGTGCCAGCAGCAACAGGGGAGGCACAGATACGCAGTATTTT. Its translation: CASSNRGGTDTQYF. The full variable domain, its missing parts supplied by reference TRBV2 and TRBJ2-3, is EPEVTQTPSHQVTQMGQEVILRCVPISNHLYFYWYRQILGQKVEFLVSFYNNEISEKSEIFDDQFSVERPDGSNFTLKIRSTKLEDSAMYFCASSNRGGTDTQYFGPGTRLTVL.

The chain carries TRBV4-3 and TRBJ2-7, with a tentative D call TRBD2 (6 bases). Per germline, CDR1 LGHNA and CDR2 YSLEER. The ends were cut back, 3 bases at V and 3 bases at J, with 15 bases in the middle. This CDR3 is built from 15 residues. The CDR3 DNA sequence: TGCGCCAGCAGCCACGGAATAGCGGCCGGCTACGAGCAGTACTTC. Translation: CASSHGIAAGYEQYF.

The chain is built from TRBV18 and TRBJ1-1, with D possibly being TRBD1 (5 bases). The CDR3 spans 14 residues. Germline values: CDR1 KGHSH, CDR2 LQKENI. The V gene lost 2 bases and the J gene lost 1 base, with 8 bases spanning the gap. For the CDR3, the DNA is TGTGCCAGCTCACCATCGCAGGGGAACACTGAAGCTTTCTTT. The encoded protein is CASSPSQGNTEAFF. Full variable domain (outside the CDR3, taken from reference TRBV18 and TRBJ1-1): NAGVMQNPRHLVRRRGQEARLRCSPMKGHSHVYWYRQLPEEGLKFMVYLQKENIIDESGMPKERFSAEFPKEGPSILRIQQVVRGDSAAYFCASSPSQGNTEAFFGQGTRLTVV.

The chain couples TRBV13 to TRBJ1-6, with 9 bases fitting TRBD1. Germline CDR1 reads PRHDT; CDR2 reads FYEKMQ (reference sequence). Germline trimming cut 5 bases from V and 5 bases from J; bases unmatched to any gene: 4. This CDR3 spans 15 amino acids. CDR3 protein: CASSQGDRDNSPLHF. The CDR3 DNA is TGTGCCAGCAGCCAAGGGGACAGGGATAATTCACCCCTCCACTTT.

This rearrangement joins TRBV7-9 to TRBJ2-5; a weak D match, TRBD1 (6 bases). The J call is uncertain, as TRBJ2-7 better fits the DNA end. This CDR3 is built from 14 residues. CDR1 and CDR2 (germline): SEHNR, FQNEAQ (reference sequence). The CDR3 DNA is TGTGCCAGCAGCAACGGACAGTACTCCTACGAGCAGTACTTC. Translation gives CASSNGQYSYEQYF.

The CDR3 bases are TGTGCCAGCAGCCACGGGACAGGGGATGGCCAGCCCCAGCATTTT. Protein sequence: CASSHGTGDGQPQHF. The chain carries TRBV4-2 and TRBJ1-5; 10 bases agree with TRBD1. The CDR3 is 15 amino acids. Per germline, CDR1 LGHNA and CDR2 YNFKEQ. V was pared by 3 bases and J by 7 bases, with 6 bases of the junction left unmatched.

The chain recombines TRBV7-3 with TRBJ2-7, with TRBD2 as a possible D gene (6 bases). V shed 1 base and J shed 7 bases, with 11 bases lying between them. This CDR3 has 13 amino acids. Germline lookup yields CDR1 SGHTA and CDR2 FQGTGA. The CDR3 sequence is CASSLNLGGEQYF. CDR3 coding DNA: TGTGCCAGCAGCTTAAATCTCGGGGGAGAGCAGTACTTC.

This clone was recorded only once. The V gene is TRBV18, the J gene TRBJ1-1; D possibly corresponds to TRBD1 (6 bases). From germline, CDR1 is KGHSH and CDR2 LQKENI. This CDR3 comprises 15 residues. V lost 2 bases and J 0 bases, leaving 10 bases between the germline ends. The CDR3 sequence is CASSPDRRVNTEAFF. In nucleotides, the CDR3 is TGTGCCAGCTCACCAGACAGGAGAGTGAACACTGAAGCTTTCTTT.

J is TRBJ1-1 and V is TRBV25-1, with D perhaps TRBD1 (5 bases). Germline CDR1 and CDR2: MGHDK and SYGVNS. The CDR3 spans 13 residues. The V and J ends lost 0 bases and 7 bases respectively, with 9 bases between them. DNA for the CDR3: TGTGCCAGCAGTGAATATACCGACAGTGAAGCTTTCTTT. Translated, it gives CASSEYTDSEAFF. Drawing the rest from reference TRBV25-1 and TRBJ1-1, the complete variable domain is EADIYQTPRYLVIGTGKKITLECSQTMGHDKMYWYQQDPGMELHLIHYSYGVNSTEKGDLSSESTVSRIRTEHFPLTLESARPSHTSQYLCASSEYTDSEAFFGQGTRLTVV.

As for this clone: As the CDR3 is not closed by the conserved phenylalanine or tryptophan, this likely results from a read error. V usage is TRBV6-5 and J usage is TRBJ1-6, with D possibly matching TRBD1 (6 bases). Germline V gene sequence: CDR1 MNHEY, CDR2 SVGAGI. CDR3 length equals 14 residues. V was pared by 7 bases and J by 5 bases, with 12 bases between. The CDR3 spells CASTRDRNNSPLHL. DNA of the CDR3: TGTGCCAGCACCCGCGACAGGAATAATTCACCCCTCCACCTT.

The V gene is TRBV5-6, the J gene TRBJ1-2, with TRBD1 as a possible D gene (5 bases). The V gene's germline CDR1 is SGHDT and CDR2 YYEEEE. The V end lost 3 bases, the J end lost 0 bases, and 9 bases lay between the germline ends. The CDR3 contains 14 residues. This CDR3 is CASSYDRPNYGYTF. CDR3 DNA sequence: TGTGCCAGCAGCTACGACAGACCTAACTATGGCTACACCTTC.

This chain uses TRBV9 with TRBJ2-5; 7 bases agree with TRBD2. The CDR3 has 14 residues. Germline values: CDR1 SGDLS, CDR2 YYNGEE. The V gene end was trimmed by 3 bases and the J gene end by 5 bases; junction bases not matched to a gene: 7. Here the CDR3 DNA reads TGTGCCAGCAGCGGTCTAGCGGTCGGTGAGACCCAGTACTTC. Residues: CASSGLAVGETQYF.

The V call is TRBV15, the J call TRBJ2-7, with D maybe TRBD2 (6 bases). Trimming shortened V by 9 bases and J by 7 bases, and 25 bases separated the two germline ends. This CDR3 has 15 amino acids. CDR1 and CDR2 from the germline V gene are LNHNV and YYDKDF (reference sequence). Here the CDR3 reads CATLQRGTGLGEQYF. The CDR3 bases are TGTGCCACACTTCAACGGGGGACTGGTTTGGGTGAGCAGTACTTC.

V and J are TRBV19 and TRBJ1-5; 7 positions agree with TRBD1. This CDR3 has 16 residues. Germline values: CDR1 LNHDA, CDR2 SQIVND (reference sequence). V trimming: 2 bases; J trimming: 0 bases; junction bases outside the gene matches: 4. CDR3 in amino acids: CASSIPQGDSNQPQHF. CDR3 DNA sequence: TGTGCCAGTAGTATACCCCAGGGGGATAGCAATCAGCCCCAGCATTTT.

This rearrangement joins TRBV29-1 to TRBJ1-1; 8 bases are shared with TRBD1. After removal of 5 bases from V and 5 bases from J, the junction contained 10 bases not matched to a gene. CDR3 size: 14 residues. The germline V gene encodes CDR1 SQVTM and CDR2 ANQGSEA. Here the CDR3 reads CSVLRQGRTTEAFF. The CDR3 coding sequence is TGCAGCGTTCTCCGACAGGGGCGTACGACTGAAGCTTTCTTT.